This TCR beta chain was identified in a study of T cells in tuberculosis. Time point: new active TB diagnosis, blood taken before or within 7 days of starting treatment. Assay: immunoSEQ multiplex PCR; the TCRdb copy retains only in-frame clones and omits some. The sample lists under 40,000 clones; about 83% were seen once. The CDR3 consists of 18 residues. Germline V CDR1 and CDR2: LNHNV, YYDKDF (reference sequence). V lost 5 bases and J lost 0; bases outside the gene matches: 13. Material: PBMCs, obtained at tuberculosis diagnosis. V gene TRBV15 combines with J gene TRBJ1-3, with 7 positions matching TRBD1. This TCR came from an adult with tuberculosis. The CDR3 sequence: CATSARTGFITSGNTIYF. For the CDR3, the DNA is TGTGCCACCAGCGCCCGGACAGGCTTTATTACCTCTGGAAACACCATATATTTT. Supplemented by reference TRBV15 and TRBJ1-3, the full variable domain reads DAMVIQNPRYQVTQFGKPVTLSCSQTLNHNVMYWYQQKSSQAPKLLFHYYDKDFNNEADTPDNFQSRRPNTSFCFLDIRSPGLGDTAMYLCATSARTGFITSGNTIYFGEGSWLTVV.